This is a list of T cell receptor beta chains from one sample in a study of blood T cells in healthy people across ages. TCRdb itself ran the 5' RACE reads through MiXCR, one entry per CDR3 protein. The table lists some 1,500,000 distinct CDR3 sequences, about 42% of them singletons. Sequencing was carried out using blood. These receptors were taken from a woman younger than 35 in good health. CDR3s include the opening cysteine and the closing phenylalanine or tryptophan. The D gene is left open where the match is weak. Clone size appears in some rows only: once, few, many, or a class for an expanded clone.

-	TRBV4-3	-	TRBJ2-1	CASSQDSRRVGSYNEQFF	TGCGCCAGCAGCCAAGATTCGAGACGAGTAGGTTCCTACAATGAGCAGTTCTTC
-	TRBV7-9	-	TRBJ2-1	CASSSKGVTYSHEQFF	TGTGCCAGCAGCTCTAAGGGGGTCACTTACTCCCATGAGCAGTTCTTC
-	TRBV28	-	TRBJ1-2	CASSLPVSEIGDGGYTF	TGTGCCAGCAGTTTGCCGGTGAGCGAGATAGGAGACGGTGGCTACACCTTC
-	TRBV20-1	-	TRBJ2-7	CSADHSWGYNEQYF	TGCAGTGCGGACCACTCGTGGGGCTACAATGAGCAGTACTTC
-	TRBV7-9	TRBD1	TRBJ2-1	CASSRLRGPSSYNEQFF	TGTGCCAGCAGCCGCCTAAGGGGGCCATCGTCCTACAATGAGCAGTTCTTC
few	TRBV4-3	-	TRBJ2-1	CASSQDHQAGWEQFF	TGCGCCAGCAGCCAAGATCATCAGGCCGGGTGGGAGCAGTTCTTC
once	TRBV24-1	TRBD1	TRBJ2-3	CATIYLSTTGQGGGDTQYF	TGTGCCACCATTTATCTCTCCACGACAGGACAGGGCGGAGGAGATACGCAGTATTTT
-	TRBV7-2	-	TRBJ2-4	CASSLEIGVPRGGQYF	TGTGCCAGCAGCTTAGAAATAGGGGTTCCACGTGGGGGCCAGTACTTC
-	TRBV11-1	-	TRBJ2-1	CASSLKMRAWGNEQFF	TGTGCCAGCAGCTTAAAAATGAGGGCCTGGGGCAATGAGCAGTTCTTC
once	TRBV29-1	-	TRBJ2-2	CSVDRGNGELFF	TGCAGCGTTGACCGGGGGAACGGGGAGCTGTTTTTT
-	TRBV15	-	TRBJ2-1	CATSVGSSEQFF	TGTGCCACCAGCGTCGGGTCTAGTGAGCAGTTCTTC
many	TRBV29-1	-	TRBJ2-5	CSVPGAAEYF	TGCAGCGTTCCAGGGGCTGCGGAGTACTTC
few	TRBV6-6	TRBD1	TRBJ1-2	CASSYEDRGNYGYTF	TGTGCCAGCAGTTACGAGGACAGGGGGAACTATGGCTACACCTTC
-	TRBV29-1	TRBD2	TRBJ2-1	CSAPGLGYNEQFF	TGCAGCGCCCCGGGACTAGGGTACAATGAGCAGTTCTTC
-	TRBV9	-	TRBJ1-1	CASSVGIGDPGGGTEAFF	TGTGCCAGCAGCGTAGGAATCGGGGACCCCGGAGGAGGAACTGAAGCTTTCTTT
-	TRBV11-2	-	TRBJ2-3	CASSLTLTVTDTQYF	TGTGCCAGCAGCTTAACCCTGACAGTTACAGATACGCAGTATTTT
few	TRBV29-1	TRBD2	TRBJ2-3	CSVVKERGWTDTQYF	TGCAGCGTTGTTAAAGAGCGGGGTTGGACAGATACGCAGTATTTT
-	TRBV4-2	-	TRBJ1-1	CTSSQGSGGMNTEAFF	TGTACCAGCAGCCAAGGATCCGGGGGAATGAACACTGAAGCTTTCTTT
-	TRBV6-1	-	TRBJ1-4	CASSEARGTTNEKLFF	TGTGCCAGCAGTGAAGCCCGAGGGACAACTAATGAAAAACTGTTTTTT
few	TRBV27	TRBD2	TRBJ2-1	CASSPPRAGVKWNEQFF	TGTGCCAGCAGCCCCCCGAGAGCGGGAGTTAAGTGGAATGAGCAGTTCTTC
-	TRBV27	TRBD1	TRBJ1-6	CASREQGALNSPLHF	TGTGCCAGCAGGGAACAGGGGGCGCTCAATTCACCCCTCCACTTT
-	TRBV6-2/TRBV6-3	-	TRBJ2-1	CASSYAFGYNEQFF	TGTGCCAGCAGTTACGCATTTGGCTACAATGAGCAGTTCTTC
-	TRBV27	TRBD2	TRBJ2-3	CASSLEWTRFTDTQYF	TGTGCCAGCAGTCTCGAGTGGACTAGATTTACAGATACGCAGTATTTT
many	TRBV6-6	-	TRBJ1-2	CASSYGGAYGYTF	TGTGCCAGCAGTTACGGGGGGGCCTATGGCTACACCTTC
-	TRBV7-2	TRBD2	TRBJ2-7	CASSLATNGRPPYEQYF	TGTGCCAGCAGCTTAGCCACCAACGGGAGGCCCCCCTACGAGCAGTACTTC
-	TRBV7-9	TRBD1	TRBJ2-5	CASSLGGQGYQETQYF	TGTGCCAGCAGCTTAGGCGGACAGGGGTACCAAGAGACCCAGTACTTC
-	TRBV18	-	TRBJ1-1	CASSADSTNTEAFF	TGTGCCAGCTCAGCGGACAGCACGAACACTGAAGCTTTCTTT
-	TRBV20-1	TRBD1	TRBJ2-6	CSATWDSRSSGANVLTF	TGCAGTGCTACTTGGGACAGCCGAAGCTCTGGGGCCAACGTCCTGACTTTC
-	TRBV27	-	TRBJ1-5	CASHPFSGTSNQPQHF	TGTGCCAGCCACCCTTTCTCCGGGACAAGCAATCAGCCCCAGCATTTT
-	TRBV7-2	-	TRBJ2-1	CASSLGTIYSYEQFF	TGTGCCAGCAGCTTGGGGACCATCTACTCCTACGAGCAGTTCTTC
-	TRBV10-3	TRBD1	TRBJ1-4	CAISEGTAATNEKLFF	TGTGCCATCAGTGAGGGGACAGCCGCAACTAATGAAAAACTGTTTTTT
-	TRBV20-1	-	TRBJ2-3	CSVAGSGTDTQYF	TGCAGTGTCGCGGGCAGCGGCACAGATACGCAGTATTTT
few	TRBV12-3/TRBV12-4	TRBD2	TRBJ2-7	CASSSPTSGGTLYYEQYF	TGTGCCAGCAGTTCTCCGACTAGCGGGGGGACCCTCTACTACGAGCAGTACTTC
many	TRBV7-2	-	TRBJ2-7	CASSLDPGFYEQYF	TGTGCCAGCAGCTTAGATCCCGGATTCTACGAGCAGTACTTC
few	TRBV6-2/TRBV6-3	-	TRBJ2-3	CASSYPTLWVDTQYF	TGTGCCAGCAGTTACCCGACCCTCTGGGTAGATACGCAGTATTTT
-	TRBV4-1	-	TRBJ1-2	CASSQVASQGRVYYGYTF	TGCGCCAGCAGCCAAGTGGCCTCACAGGGTAGGGTGTACTATGGCTACACCTTC
few	TRBV6-5	-	TRBJ1-3	CASSYGRAGNTIYF	TGTGCCAGCAGTTACGGCAGGGCTGGAAACACCATATATTTT